This T cell receptor (beta chain) emerged from a study of blood T cell repertoires in COVID-19. Background on the study: The United States, Italy and Spain provided the acute and convalescent COVID-19 samples. PBMCs, B-cell-depleted T cells, or T cells were the source of the cDNA or gDNA that made up the material.

Produced via immunoSEQ multiplex PCR; TCRdb's table is partial and in-frame only. The table includes more than 200,000 clones, approximately 90% detected once. The clonotype was recovered from a man aged 45-65 years with acute or convalescent COVID-19. Sequenced sample: peripheral blood.

CDR3 residues: CASRYITSGVDTQYF. CDR3 DNA: TGTGCCAGCAGATACATCACTAGCGGGGTGGATACGCAGTATTTT. V usage is TRBV6-5 and J usage is TRBJ2-3; the match to TRBD2 covers 10 bases. Trimming cost V 6 bases and J 6 bases; bases outside gene matches: 9. Germline lookup yields CDR1 MNHEY and CDR2 SVGAGI. CDR3 length: 15 amino acids.